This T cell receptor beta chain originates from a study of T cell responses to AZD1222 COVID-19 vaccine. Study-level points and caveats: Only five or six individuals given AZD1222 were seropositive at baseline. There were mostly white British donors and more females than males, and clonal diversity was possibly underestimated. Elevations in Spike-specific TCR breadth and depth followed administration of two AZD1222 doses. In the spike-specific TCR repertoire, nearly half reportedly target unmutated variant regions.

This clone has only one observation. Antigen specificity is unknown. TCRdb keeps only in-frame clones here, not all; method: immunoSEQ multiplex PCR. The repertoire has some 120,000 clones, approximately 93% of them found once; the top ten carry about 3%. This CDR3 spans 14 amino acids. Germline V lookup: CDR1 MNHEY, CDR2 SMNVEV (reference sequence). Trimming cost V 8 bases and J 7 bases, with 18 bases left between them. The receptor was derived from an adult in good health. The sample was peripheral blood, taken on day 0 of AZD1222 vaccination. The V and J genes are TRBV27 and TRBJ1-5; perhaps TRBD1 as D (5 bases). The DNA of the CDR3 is TGTGCCAGCGGGACCTGGGTTGATCACCAGCCCCAGCATTTT. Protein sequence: CASGTWVDHQPQHF.